Only a few counts were recorded for the clone carrying this TCR beta chain. Its antigen is unknown. The sample originates from a study of cytomegalovirus exposure and HLA in healthy donors. The study, taken as a whole, reports: Accurate predictions that matched the HLA-A and HLA-B alleles of most subjects were reportedly made from TCR beta sequences.

Though nominally healthy at sampling, donors likely had unrecorded immune exposures. The PCR employed 60 Vbeta primers together with 13 Jbeta primers. Sequencing used immunoSEQ multiplex PCR; TCRdb keeps in-frame clones, though not all of them. The repertoire includes 110,000 to 150,000 clones, roughly 80% of them detected once, and 1.2% sits in the top ten. The CDR3 is 16 residues long. The gene calls are TRBV21-1 and TRBJ2-2; TRBD2 is the table's D call, not checked against the DNA. TRBV21-1 constitutes a pseudogene. This clonotype was sampled from a female donor in good health and CMV-seronegative. Sequencing was performed on PBMCs. The CDR3, as DNA: TGTGCCAGCAGCAGATCGAAGCGGGAGGCCACCGGGGAGCTGTTTTTT. This gives the protein CASSRSKREATGELFF.